Below are 27 T cell receptor beta chains sequenced from a single sample in a study of blood T cell repertoires in COVID-19. Data came from immunoSEQ multiplex PCR; TCRdb stores just in-frame clones and leaves some out. The table shows 650,000 to 800,000 clones, with 70% to 90% occurring only once. Sequenced: peripheral blood. The source is a woman younger than 30 with acute or convalescent COVID-19.

This clone has a single count. The gene calls are TRBV3-1 (or the pseudogene TRBV3-2) and TRBJ2-2; tentatively, D is TRBD2 (6 bases). The germline CDR1 and CDR2 sequences are LGHDT and YNNKEL (reference sequence). This CDR3 has 15 amino acids. V was cut by 3 bases and J by 5 bases, with 13 bases left in between. CDR3 loop: CASSQWGLPTGELFF. As DNA, the CDR3 is TGTGCCAGCAGCCAGTGGGGACTGCCTACCGGGGAGCTGTTTTTT.

There are a few counts of this clone. This CDR3 reads CASSSRRTGPYGYTF. DNA for the CDR3: TGTGCCAGTAGTTCGAGACGGACAGGGCCCTATGGCTACACCTTC. The chain employs TRBV19 and TRBJ1-2; 8 nucleotides agree with TRBD1. The CDR3 contains 15 residues. V lost 5 bases to trimming and J lost 4 bases; unmatched junction nucleotides: 9. CDR1 is LNHDA, CDR2 SQIVND, per germline (reference sequence).

The chain carries TRBV3-1 (or the pseudogene TRBV3-2) and TRBJ1-2, with D possibly matching TRBD1 (5 bases). The CDR3 spans 14 residues. Trimming left V 4 bases short and J 2 bases short, with 11 bases between. Germline CDR1 reads LGHDT; CDR2 reads YNNKEL (reference sequence). CDR3 coding DNA: TGTGCCAGCAGCCTCGGGGGAGTCAACTATGGCTACACCTTC. Amino acids: CASSLGGVNYGYTF.

This clone has just a few counts. The chain uses TRBV6-5 and TRBJ1-1; a weak D match, TRBD1 (6 bases). This CDR3 has 13 residues. In germline, CDR1 is MNHEY, CDR2 SVGAGI. V shed 2 bases and J shed 12 bases, with 16 bases lying between them. Here the CDR3 reads CASSYKSTGPTFF. Written as DNA, the CDR3 is TGTGCCAGCAGTTACAAAAGTACAGGGCCCACTTTCTTT.

The gene calls are TRBV7-9 and TRBJ2-7; possible D gene TRBD2, 5 bases. Trimming cost V 2 bases and J 5 bases, with 13 bases left between them. CDR3 length: 14 amino acids. The V gene's germline CDR1 is SEHNR and CDR2 FQNEAQ (reference sequence). CDR3 sequence (DNA): TGTGCCAGCAGCTTACGGGCCACCGGGGACGAGCAGTACTTC. Translation: CASSLRATGDEQYF.

The chain links TRBV27 to TRBJ2-7; 11 nucleotides match TRBD2. The germline gives CDR1 MNHEY, CDR2 SMNVEV (reference sequence). V shed 8 bases, J shed 7 bases, and the junction held 7 bases outside the gene matches. CDR3 length: 13 amino acids. In nucleotides, the CDR3 is TGTGCCAGCCTTAGCGGGGGGGCGGGAGAGCAGTACTTC. It codes for CASLSGGAGEQYF.

The chain joins TRBV10-3 to TRBJ1-4; tentatively, D is TRBD1 (6 bases). This CDR3 comprises 15 residues. Looked up from germline, CDR1 is ENHRY and CDR2 is SYGVKD. Between the trimmed V and J ends, which lost 2 bases and 0 bases, there was a span of 7 bases. CDR3 in DNA: TGTGCCATCAGTGAGACAGGGCCAACTAATGAAAAACTGTTTTTT. It encodes CAISETGPTNEKLFF.

The CDR3 nucleotides read TGTGCCAGCACCCGGGGGTGGCGAGAGACCCAGTACTTC. It yields the protein CASTRGWRETQYF. The V call is TRBV6-5, the J call TRBJ2-5; maybe TRBD2 (6 bases). Germline values: CDR1 MNHEY, CDR2 SVGAGI. V gave up 7 bases and J gave up 4 bases, with 13 bases separating them. The CDR3 has 13 amino acids.

V gene TRBV18 combines with J gene TRBJ1-5; the D is unclear. The CDR3 is 14 amino acids. Germline values: CDR1 KGHSH, CDR2 LQKENI. Trimming left V 4 bases short and J 0 bases short, with 7 bases between. This chain's CDR3 is CASSRAGSNQPQHF. The CDR3 nucleotides are TGTGCCAGCTCACGGGCGGGTAGCAATCAGCCCCAGCATTTT.

This chain connects TRBV30 to TRBJ1-2; the match to TRBD1 covers 9 bases. This CDR3 region has 13 residues. The V gene end was trimmed by 1 base and the J gene end by 8 bases; junction bases not matched to a gene: 5. Germline V CDR1 and CDR2: GTSNPN, SVGIG (reference sequence). Here the CDR3 reads CAWSAGQGPGYTF. CDR3 sequence (DNA): TGTGCCTGGAGTGCGGGACAGGGTCCGGGCTACACCTTC.

The V gene is TRBV18, the J gene TRBJ1-5; 8 nucleotides line up with TRBD1. CDR3 length: 14 amino acids. CDR1 is KGHSH, CDR2 LQKENI, per germline. The trim removed 3 bases at V and 7 bases at J, leaving 5 bases unmatched. CDR3 DNA sequence: TGTGCCAGCTCACCTTTGACAGGGGAACAGCCCCAGCATTTT. Translated: CASSPLTGEQPQHF.

The V and J genes are TRBV15 and TRBJ1-1; D ambiguous. This CDR3 region has 13 residues. Trimming took 0 bases from V and 3 from J, leaving 5 bases between them. The germline CDR1 and CDR2 sequences are LNHNV and YYDKDF (reference sequence). For the CDR3, the DNA is TGTGCCACCAGCAGAGACATAGACACTGAAGCTTTCTTT. Its protein is CATSRDIDTEAFF.

The chain links TRBV20-1 to TRBJ1-2; 7 bases are shared with TRBD1. The CDR3 covers 17 residues. After removal of 3 bases from V and 2 bases from J, the junction contained 15 bases not matched to a gene. From germline, CDR1 is DFQATT and CDR2 SNEGSKA (reference sequence). In DNA form, the CDR3 reads TGCAGTGCTAGTATCGGCCATAACAGGGGTCCCAACTATGGCTACACCTTC. Translating it yields CSASIGHNRGPNYGYTF.

The chain is built from TRBV6-2 or TRBV6-3 and TRBJ2-1, with D maybe TRBD1 (6 bases). CDR1 and CDR2 from the germline V gene are MNHEY and SVGEGT. There are 15 residues in the CDR3. Trimming took off 1 base at V and 5 bases at J, with 12 bases between the two ends. The CDR3 DNA follows: TGTGCCAGCAGTTACTGGGGGCGCAAGAACAATGAGCAGTTCTTC. This translates into CASSYWGRKNNEQFF.

This clone turned up a few times. The same CDR3 also results from other DNA sequences found in this sample. This sequence joins TRBV30 and TRBJ1-6, with D possibly being TRBD1 (5 bases). V lost 0 bases and J 7 bases, leaving 7 bases between the germline ends. Germline CDR1 and CDR2: GTSNPN and SVGIG (reference sequence). The CDR3 is made up of 13 amino acids. As DNA, the CDR3 is TGTGCCTGGAGTGTGGGGGGGAATTCACCCCTCCACTTT. Its protein product is CAWSVGGNSPLHF.

The V call is TRBV29-1, the J call TRBJ2-7, with 9 bases aligning to TRBD1. This CDR3 is built from 16 residues. Germline values: CDR1 SQVTM, CDR2 ANQGSEA. Germline trimming cut 7 bases from V and 2 bases from J; bases unmatched to any gene: 15. For the CDR3, the DNA is TGCAGCGCCCGCGGACACCCGGGACAGGGAACCTACGAGCAGTACTTC. It specifies CSARGHPGQGTYEQYF.

The chain carries TRBV6-5 and TRBJ2-7, with TRBD2 matching 10 bases. Germline CDR1 and CDR2: MNHEY and SVGAGI. The CDR3 length is 14 residues. V lost 11 bases and J lost 2; bases outside the gene matches: 9. The CDR3 spells CAAFLAGAPYEQYF. In nucleotides, the CDR3 is TGTGCCGCGTTTCTAGCGGGGGCTCCCTACGAGCAGTACTTC.

The gene calls are TRBV7-2 and TRBJ1-2; weak D call: TRBD1 (5 bases). CDR1 and CDR2 (germline): SGHTA, FQGNSA. CDR3 length: 15 residues. Trimming took off 5 bases at V and 6 bases at J, with 19 bases between the two ends. The CDR3 nucleotides are TGTGCCAGCAGCCCCAGCAGGGTAGAGATCAATGGCTACACCTTC. It codes for CASSPSRVEINGYTF.

This chain connects TRBV15 to TRBJ2-7; 7 nucleotides match TRBD1. CDR1 and CDR2 (germline): LNHNV, YYDKDF (reference sequence). The CDR3 has 14 residues. The V and J ends lost 2 bases and 5 bases, in that order; junction bases with no gene match: 6. The CDR3 loop is CATSRYDRVNEQYF. The CDR3 region has the DNA TGTGCCACCAGCAGATATGACAGGGTAAACGAGCAGTACTTC.

In DNA, the CDR3 is TGTGCCAGCAGGACGGAAAAAGCCAGGGGCTGGGGTCAGCCCCAGCATTTT. Its translation: CASRTEKARGWGQPQHF. The chain carries TRBV28 and TRBJ1-5; D might be TRBD1 (6 bases). V dropped 6 bases and J dropped 6 bases, with 24 bases sitting between them. In germline, CDR1 is MDHEN, CDR2 SYDVKM. There are 17 residues in the CDR3.

V usage is TRBV7-9 and J usage is TRBJ1-2, with a possible D match to TRBD1 (5 bases). The CDR3 consists of 14 residues. Looked up from germline, CDR1 is SEHNR and CDR2 is FQNEAQ (reference sequence). V was cut by 5 bases and J by 4 bases, with 14 bases left in between. CDR3 sequence: CASSPGDGGYGYTF. The CDR3 nucleotides read TGTGCCAGCAGCCCGGGGGACGGAGGCTATGGCTACACCTTC.

This clone was detected a few times. The chain links TRBV5-1 to TRBJ2-7; TRBD1 is a possible D gene (6 bases). CDR1 and CDR2 from the germline V gene are SGHRS and YFSETQ. Trimming took 3 bases from V and 0 from J, leaving 7 bases between them. This CDR3 contains 13 residues. CDR3 nucleotide sequence: TGCGCCAGCAGCTACAGGGTCTCCTACGAGCAGTACTTC. Amino acids: CASSYRVSYEQYF.

The table lists this clone with a few counts. This sequence joins TRBV27 and TRBJ1-2; D is unresolved. The V end was cut by 5 bases, the J end by 6 bases, with 19 bases between. The CDR3 is made up of 15 amino acids. Germline V gene sequence: CDR1 MNHEY, CDR2 SMNVEV (reference sequence). DNA of the CDR3: TGTGCCAGCAGTAGGCGTGGAGTTTCGATGGATGGCTACACCTTC. Amino acids: CASSRRGVSMDGYTF.

The V call is TRBV4-3, the J call TRBJ2-4, with 7 bases fitting TRBD1. Germline loops: CDR1 LGHNA, CDR2 YSLEER. Trimming took 0 bases from V and 8 from J; bases not matched to a gene: 4. The CDR3 totals 14 residues. CDR3 in DNA: TGCGCCAGCAGCCAAGAAGCCCAGGGGGACATTCAGTACTTC. Its protein product is CASSQEAQGDIQYF.

This clone appeared once. The chain employs TRBV12-3 or TRBV12-4 and TRBJ1-1; D is ambiguous. V shed 3 bases and J shed 8 bases, with 4 bases lying between them. The CDR3 sequence is 10 residues long. In DNA form, the CDR3 reads TGTGCCAGCAGTTTGTCGGAAGCTTTCTTT. Its translation: CASSLSEAFF.

The V and J genes are TRBV13 and TRBJ2-1; 7 bases align to TRBD2. Germline V gene sequence: CDR1 PRHDT, CDR2 FYEKMQ (reference sequence). CDR3 size: 15 residues. The ends lost 5 bases at V and 1 base at J; junction bases unmatched: 5. This chain's CDR3 is CASSHVGGSYNEQFF. The CDR3 DNA is TGTGCCAGCAGCCACGTCGGGGGGTCCTACAATGAGCAGTTCTTC.

The J gene is TRBJ2-3, the V gene TRBV4-2; the match to TRBD1 covers 10 bases. The CDR3 spans 18 residues. Losses at the gene ends were 0 bases for V and 7 bases for J; bases not matched to a gene: 13. The V gene's germline CDR1 is LGHNA and CDR2 YNFKEQ. The CDR3 DNA reads as TGTGCCAGCAGCCAAGAAAGCGGACAGGGGGGTAAGCCGAATACGCAGTATTTT. This gives the protein CASSQESGQGGKPNTQYF.